This T cell receptor (beta chain) emerged from a study of blood T cell repertoires in COVID-19. As for the study in general: From the United States, Italy and Spain came samples of acute and convalescent COVID-19.

The table came from immunoSEQ multiplex PCR; TCRdb's copy has only in-frame clones and leaves some out. The table lists roughly 260,000 clones, around nine tenths of them singletons, with about 2.7% in the top ten. Participant age was about 18 to 95 years, and participants resided in fewer than 30 US areas. What the recovered Cohort 3 donors had was two negative PCRs, clearance, or symptom resolution. The length of the CDR3 is 14 residues. J gave up 4 bases and V 5 bases, and 4 bases lay outside the gene matches. CDR1 SGHTA and CDR2 FQGTGA come from the germline V gene. The receptor was isolated from a woman aged 18-35 years who had recovered from COVID-19. The sequencing sample was made of PBMCs or T cells enriched from blood (not recorded which). V gene TRBV7-3 combines with J gene TRBJ2-5, with 10 bases aligning to TRBD2. The CDR3 coding sequence is TGTGCCAGCAGCCGAGCGGGAGGGCCAGAGACCCAGTACTTC. This gives the protein CASSRAGGPETQYF.